A single sample gave rise to the 16 T cell receptor beta chains below, sequenced in a study of OX40 agonist ivuxolimab in advanced cancers. TCRdb's table, derived via immunoSEQ multiplex PCR, lists solely in-frame clones and lacks some. The sample includes approximately 76,000 clones, approximately 83% seen only once; the top ten take roughly 5.5%. Sequenced material: CD4+ or CD8+ T cells sorted from blood, taken in a trial of the OX40 agonist ivuxolimab. The receptors here all came from an adult with an advanced solid tumor such as melanoma, head and neck, liver or kidney cancer.

The chain employs TRBV27 and TRBJ2-1; 9 bases agree with TRBD2. CDR3 size: 20 residues. Germline V gene data show CDR1 as MNHEY and CDR2 as SMNVEV (reference sequence). The V and J ends lost 2 bases and 2 bases, in that order; junction bases with no gene match: 16. Here the CDR3 reads CASSLVPPILAGTAYNEQFF. In DNA form, the CDR3 reads TGTGCCAGCAGTTTAGTCCCCCCGATCCTAGCGGGAACAGCCTACAATGAGCAGTTCTTC.

The CDR3 sequence: CASSSVPSSGNTIYF. The CDR3 DNA reads as TGTGCCAGCAGCTCGGTACCGAGCTCTGGAAACACCATATATTTT. This chain connects TRBV7-9 to TRBJ1-3, with D uncertain. The germline V gene has CDR1 SEHNR and CDR2 FQNEAQ (reference sequence). The CDR3 contains 15 residues. Trimming stripped 4 bases from V and 0 bases from J, with 10 bases between.

This clone was seen just once. This chain links TRBV9 with TRBJ2-5; 7 bases align to TRBD2. The CDR3 length is 18 residues. The V segment lost 0 bases and the J segment 4 bases; nucleotides outside the gene matches: 15. Germline V gene lookup returns CDR1 SGDLS and CDR2 YYNGEE. This chain's CDR3 is CASSVGFPGAGEGETQYF. CDR3 nucleotide sequence: TGTGCCAGCAGCGTAGGGTTCCCGGGTGCGGGAGAGGGAGAGACCCAGTACTTC.

Worth noting for this clone: The sample has other DNA sequences that encode this CDR3 too. V gene TRBV7-6 combines with J gene TRBJ2-7, with D possibly being TRBD1 (6 bases). Trimming removed 1 base from V and 0 bases from J, with 10 bases in between. CDR1 is SGHVS, CDR2 FNYEAQ, per germline. The CDR3 covers 15 residues. CDR3 DNA sequence: TGTGCCAGCAGCTTAGGTCGACAGGACTCCTACGAGCAGTACTTC. Protein: CASSLGRQDSYEQYF.

This chain joins TRBV7-2 and TRBJ1-1; D may be TRBD1 (5 bases). The CDR3 sequence is 15 residues long. V was shortened by 3 bases and J by 2 bases, with 13 bases between the two germline ends. CDR1 and CDR2 from the germline V gene are SGHTA and FQGNSA. CDR3 DNA sequence: TGTGCCAGCAGCTTTTCCAGGGACCTAAACACTGAAGCTTTCTTT. This encodes CASSFSRDLNTEAFF.

The genes are TRBV7-2 and TRBJ1-5, with 8 bases matching TRBD1. V shed 0 bases, J shed 0 bases, and the junction held 16 bases outside the gene matches. The CDR3 runs 21 residues. From germline, CDR1 is SGHTA and CDR2 FQGNSA. CDR3: CASSLAAGGPYGFYSNQPQHF. The CDR3 DNA is TGTGCCAGCAGCTTAGCCGCAGGGGGCCCTTATGGATTTTATAGCAATCAGCCCCAGCATTTT.

J is TRBJ2-3 and V is TRBV6-1, with TRBD2 matching 7 bases. The CDR3 totals 13 residues. V lost 5 bases and J lost 5; bases outside the gene matches: 4. Germline V lookup: CDR1 MNHNS, CDR2 SASEGT. This chain's CDR3 is CASSPGRGDTQYF. The CDR3 DNA follows: TGTGCCAGCAGTCCAGGGAGGGGAGATACGCAGTATTTT.

The chain employs TRBV19 and TRBJ2-3; 9 bases fit TRBD2. Losses at the gene ends were 2 bases for V and 1 base for J; bases not matched to a gene: 10. In germline, CDR1 is LNHDA, CDR2 SQIVND (reference sequence). The CDR3 is 18 amino acids. The CDR3 spells CASSILGGREGGTDTQYF. The DNA for the CDR3 is TGTGCCAGTAGTATACTCGGTGGGCGGGAGGGTGGCACAGATACGCAGTATTTT.

This clone has only a few counts. V gene TRBV5-8 combines with J gene TRBJ1-2; D is possibly TRBD1 (5 bases). V was cut by 10 bases and J by 7 bases, with 20 bases left in between. Germline values: CDR1 SGHTS, CDR2 YDEGEE. CDR3 length: 13 residues. CDR3 region: CAFQAAGWGGYTF. DNA of the CDR3: TGTGCCTTCCAAGCAGCAGGGTGGGGTGGCTACACCTTC.

The chain recombines TRBV6-4 with TRBJ1-5; D perhaps matches TRBD1 (5 bases). Germline values: CDR1 MRHNA, CDR2 SNTAGT. The V and J ends lost 4 bases and 4 bases respectively, with 8 bases between them. The CDR3 consists of 13 residues. The CDR3 reads CASSAGMNQPQHF. DNA for the CDR3: TGTGCCAGCAGTGCAGGGATGAATCAGCCCCAGCATTTT.

The CDR3 protein is CASTPRRGGGSYTF. The CDR3 nucleotides are TGTGCCAGCACCCCGCGGAGAGGGGGAGGGAGCTACACCTTC. The V gene is TRBV7-2, the J gene TRBJ1-2, with D possibly TRBD1 on 6 matching bases. Germline V gene lookup returns CDR1 SGHTA and CDR2 FQGNSA. Trimming took off 7 bases at V and 9 bases at J, with 21 bases between the two ends. This CDR3 has 14 amino acids.

The chain is built from TRBV5-6 and TRBJ2-1; no reliable D call. The V gene's germline CDR1 is SGHDT and CDR2 YYEEEE. The CDR3 loop spans 12 amino acids. V lost 8 bases, J lost 9 bases, and 15 bases lay in between. The CDR3 DNA reads as TGTGCCAGAACCAGGCCCCGAGGTGAGCAGTTCTTC. It translates to CARTRPRGEQFF.

The chain links TRBV6-6 to TRBJ2-7, with TRBD2 as a possible D gene (6 bases). Germline assignment: CDR1 MNHNY and CDR2 SVGAGI (reference sequence). V was trimmed by 6 bases and J by 4 bases, leaving 16 bases between them. This CDR3 contains 14 residues. The CDR3 is CASSSGTFYYEQYF. CDR3 DNA: TGTGCCAGCAGCTCCGGGACTTTTTATTACGAGCAGTACTTC.

The CDR3 loop is CASSKGERGLNQPQHF. In DNA form, the CDR3 reads TGTGCCAGCAGCAAGGGGGAAAGGGGGCTCAATCAGCCCCAGCATTTT. The V call is TRBV21-1, the J call TRBJ1-5; TRBD1, the D gene given by the table, was not confirmed from the DNA. TRBV21-1 is reported as a pseudogene. The CDR3 is 16 amino acids.

The gene calls are TRBV5-4 and TRBJ2-3, with D perhaps TRBD2 (5 bases). Trimming cost V 4 bases and J 3 bases, with 15 bases left between them. This CDR3 is built from 15 residues. Germline V CDR1 and CDR2: SGHNT, YYREEE (reference sequence). The CDR3 coding sequence is TGTGCCAGCAGCCAAGACGAGGGCGGGACAGATACGCAGTATTTT. Protein product: CASSQDEGGTDTQYF.

The rearrangement uses TRBV27 and TRBJ2-3, with D perhaps TRBD1 (5 bases). This CDR3 has 15 residues. CDR1 is MNHEY and CDR2 is SMNVEV in the germline V gene (reference sequence). The V end lost 2 bases, the J end lost 0 bases, and 9 bases lay between the germline ends. CDR3 coding DNA: TGTGCCAGCAGTTTAGGGGCGGCTAGCACAGATACGCAGTATTTT. It specifies CASSLGAASTDTQYF.